This entry lists 30 T cell receptor beta chains sequenced from one sample in a study of T cell clonality in common variable immunodeficiency. The assay was immunoSEQ multiplex PCR, and TCRdb's table has in-frame clones only and misses some. The specimen has roughly 38,000 clones, none found just once. Sequencing input: peripheral blood mononuclear cells. The receptors come from a person aged 18-69 years in good health.

This clone was seen only a few times. The read terminates 3 residues ahead of where the CDR3 ends, so the germline J gene completes it. The chain has TRBV18 and TRBJ2-2; D might be TRBD2 (6 bases). CDR1 and CDR2 from the germline V gene are KGHSH and LQKENI. The CDR3 has 13 residues. CDR3 in amino acids: CASSRGGDEKLFF. Incomplete CDR3 DNA: TGTGCCAGCTCCCGGGGCGGGGATGAAAAG.

A note on this clone: The read gets to within 3 residues of the CDR3 end, and the germline J gene fills in the rest. The chain joins TRBV2 to TRBJ1-2, with D tentatively TRBD1 (5 bases). The CDR3 is 14 residues long. V lost 8 bases and J lost 2, with 15 bases in between. The germline V gene has CDR1 SNHLY and CDR2 FYNNEI. CDR3 sequence reads: CASPAGRENYGYTF. Partial CDR3 DNA: TGTGCCAGCCCCGCAGGGAGGGAGAACTATGGC.

This clone was detected many times. The CDR3 end is not reached by the read, which stops 3 residues before it; the germline J gene fills it in. The chain is built from TRBV20-1 and TRBJ1-2; D is perhaps TRBD1 (5 bases). Germline CDR1 and CDR2: DFQATT and SNEGSKA (reference sequence). The germline V and J ends were trimmed by 5 bases and 4 bases, with 14 bases remaining between them. There are 13 residues in the CDR3. This CDR3 is CSARGTNVYGYTF. CDR3 bases read: TGCAGTGCTCGCGGGACTAACGTCTATGGC.

This clone was seen many times. The read halts 3 residues ahead of the CDR3 end, with the missing end drawn from the germline J gene. The rearrangement joins TRBV6-2 or TRBV6-3 to TRBJ1-5; 11 bases agree with TRBD1. Germline CDR1 is MNHEY and CDR2 is SVGEGT. This CDR3 comprises 16 residues. V dropped 8 bases and J dropped 2; count of bases not matched to a gene: 8. CDR3 sequence reads: CASGQGAVFGNQPQHF. CDR3 DNA, as far as it was read: TGTGCCAGCGGACAGGGGGCCGTTTTTGGCAATCAGCCC.

This clone was counted at least ten times. The read terminates 3 residues ahead of where the CDR3 ends, so the germline J gene completes it. The rearrangement joins TRBV7-3 to TRBJ2-5; 7 positions match TRBD1. CDR3 size: 12 residues. V lost 4 bases to trimming and J lost 4 bases; unmatched junction nucleotides: 0. CDR1 and CDR2 (germline): SGHTA, FQGTGA. CDR3 DNA, as far as it was read: TGTGCCAGCAGCTCAGGGGGAGAGACC. It encodes CASSSGGET. The entire CDR3 protein reads CASSSGGETQYF.

This clone has ten or more counts. The CDR3 is cut off 3 residues early in the read; its end comes from the germline J gene. J is TRBJ2-2 and V is TRBV4-2, with 10 bases aligning to TRBD2. This CDR3 has 16 residues. The germline CDR1 and CDR2 sequences are LGHNA and YNFKEQ. Trimming cost V 3 bases and J 0 bases; bases outside gene matches: 1. The sequenced part of the CDR3 DNA is TGTGCCAGCAGCCACGGACTAGCGGCGAACACCGGGGAG. Amino acid sequence: CASSHGLAANTGE. The whole CDR3 is CASSHGLAANTGELFF.

This clone came up many times. Read coverage stops 3 residues before the CDR3 terminus; the germline J gene supplies the remainder. The rearrangement links TRBV5-6 to TRBJ1-1; no definite D call. CDR1 and CDR2 (germline): SGHDT, YYEEEE. The CDR3 length is 15 residues. The V and J ends lost 0 bases and 2 bases respectively, with 11 bases between them. The CDR3 region is CASSLALQLNTEAFF. The CDR3 bases that were read are TGTGCCAGCAGCTTGGCCTTACAATTAAACACTGAA. Complete variable domain (other parts from reference TRBV5-6 and TRBJ1-1): DAGVTQSPTHLIKTRGQQVTLRCSPKSGHDTVSWYQQALGQGPQFIFQYYEEEERQRGNFPDRFSGHQFPNYSSELNVNALLLGDSALYLCASSLALQLNTEAFFGQGTRLTVV.

This clone was observed a handful of times. CDR3 DNA, as far as it was read: TGTGCCAGCAGCTCCAGGGGGCAGGGGAACACTGAA. This gives the protein CASSSRGQGNTE. The entire CDR3 reads CASSSRGQGNTEAFF. The J gene is TRBJ1-1, the V gene TRBV11-1; TRBD1 agrees at 8 bases. The DNA ends 3 residues before the CDR3 does, and the rest of the CDR3 is filled in from the germline J gene. J lost 1 base, V lost 4 bases, and 5 bases had no gene match. The CDR3 is made up of 15 amino acids. Germline assignment: CDR1 SGHAT and CDR2 FQDESV (reference sequence). The whole variable domain, remainder taken from reference TRBV11-1 and TRBJ1-1, is EAEVAQSPRYKITEKSQAVAFWCDPISGHATLYWYRQILGQGPELLVQFQDESVVDDSQLPKDRFSAERLKGVDSTLKIQPAELGDSAMYLCASSSRGQGNTEAFFGQGTRLTVV.

This clone appeared many times. The read ends 3 residues shy of where the CDR3 ends; the end is completed using the germline J gene. V usage is TRBV7-7 and J usage is TRBJ1-1; D is unresolved. CDR1 and CDR2 (germline): SSHAT, FNYEAQ (reference sequence). CDR3 size: 13 residues. V dropped 2 bases and J dropped 3 bases, with 7 bases sitting between them. The CDR3: CASSLKRDTEAFF. The covered CDR3 bases are TGTGCCAGCAGCTTAAAACGGGACACTGAA. Combining the CDR3 with reference TRBV7-7 and TRBJ1-1 gives the whole variable domain GAGVSQSPRYKVTKRGQDVTLRCDPISSHATLYWYQQALGQGPEFLTYFNYEAQPDKSGLPSDRFSAERPEGSISTLTIQRTEQRDSAMYRCASSLKRDTEAFFGQGTRLTVV.

This clone was counted at least ten times. The read comes to an end 3 residues before the CDR3 does, leaving the germline J gene to fill in the end. The rearrangement joins TRBV20-1 to TRBJ2-3; tentatively, D is TRBD1 (5 bases). The CDR3 consists of 15 residues. The V gene's germline CDR1 is DFQATT and CDR2 SNEGSKA (reference sequence). CDR3 sequence reads: CSSVLGQGWADTQYF. CDR3 DNA (partial): TGCTCCTCGGTATTGGGTCAGGGCTGGGCAGATACG.

In its sample, this clone was seen many times. The sequence runs out 3 residues before the end of the CDR3; the remainder is reconstructed from the germline J gene. The chain employs TRBV30 and TRBJ1-6; tentatively, D is TRBD1 (5 bases). The germline V gene has CDR1 GTSNPN and CDR2 SVGIG (reference sequence). The CDR3 has 13 residues. V lost 1 base and J 8 bases, leaving 9 bases between the germline ends. CDR3 amino acids: CAWSAPGDSPLHF. The part of the CDR3 DNA that was read is TGTGCCTGGAGTGCCCCGGGGGATTCACCC.

Comment on this clone: Compared with germline, one end of the junction differs, possibly owing to a read error. The CDR3 protein is CTSSYRGTYTF. CDR3 bases read: TGTACCAGCAGCTACAGGGGGACC. The chain recombines TRBV7-9 with TRBJ1-2; 8 nucleotides align to TRBD1. The read comes to an end 3 residues before the CDR3 does, leaving the germline J gene to fill in the end. There are 11 residues in the CDR3. CDR1 is SEHNR, CDR2 FQNEAQ, per germline (reference sequence).

This clone was seen many times. The read gets to within 3 residues of the CDR3 end, and the germline J gene fills in the rest. The chain carries TRBV20-1 and TRBJ1-2; D call uncertain. V lost 0 bases and J lost 4, with 9 bases in between. The germline V gene encodes CDR1 DFQATT and CDR2 SNEGSKA (reference sequence). CDR3 length: 13 amino acids. The CDR3 is CSAREGQAYGYTF. The DNA read from the CDR3 is TGCAGTGCTAGAGAGGGTCAGGCCTATGGC.

This clone occurred many times. The CDR3 reads CSARSGTSGNSYNEQFF. The CDR3 DNA, read in part, is TGCAGTGCTAGGTCGGGGACTAGCGGGAACTCCTACAATGAG. The chain links TRBV20-1 to TRBJ2-1; 13 bases are a match to TRBD2. Read sequence stops 3 residues before the CDR3 end, and the germline J gene provides the missing end. The junction had 5 bases not matched to a gene; V was cut back by 3 bases and J by 0 bases. The CDR3 sequence is 17 residues long. Germline V gene sequence: CDR1 DFQATT, CDR2 SNEGSKA (reference sequence).

This clone came up many times. The read halts 3 residues ahead of the CDR3 end, with the missing end drawn from the germline J gene. The same CDR3 is also encoded by other DNA sequences in this sample. V usage is TRBV7-9 and J usage is TRBJ2-2, with D hard to call. Germline V gene lookup returns CDR1 SEHNR and CDR2 FQNEAQ (reference sequence). The CDR3 covers 15 residues. Trimming took 3 bases from V and 6 from J, leaving 14 bases between them. CDR3 DNA, as far as it was read: TGTGCCAGCAGCTTTACTCCTTCTAGTGCCGGGGAG. This codes for CASSFTPSSAGE. The complete CDR3 reads CASSFTPSSAGELFF.

This clone was recorded many times. The CDR3 is CASSLQGAGELFF. The covered CDR3 bases are TGTGCCAGCAGCTTACAGGGGGCCGGGGAG. The gene calls are TRBV7-2 and TRBJ2-2; TRBD1 aligns across 7 bases. Read data end 3 residues before the CDR3 end; the end is taken from the germline J gene. Germline loops: CDR1 SGHTA, CDR2 FQGNSA. CDR3 length equals 13 residues. After removal of 2 bases from V and 6 bases from J, the junction contained 0 bases not matched to a gene. Supplemented by reference TRBV7-2 and TRBJ2-2, the full variable domain reads GAGVSQSPSNKVTEKGKDVELRCDPISGHTALYWYRQSLGQGLEFLIYFQGNSAPDKSGLPSDRFSAERTGGSVSTLTIQRTQQEDSAVYLCASSLQGAGELFFGEGSRLTVL.

About this clone itself: The CDR3 end falls 3 residues outside the read, so it is completed with the germline J gene. V gene TRBV7-2 combines with J gene TRBJ2-3; D remains ambiguous. The CDR3 sequence is 14 residues long. Trimming left V 1 base short and J 6 bases short, with 11 bases between. Germline CDR1 and CDR2: SGHTA and FQGNSA. The DNA read from the CDR3 is TGTGCCAGCAGCTTAGGGGTCGGGTCGGATACG. Translation gives CASSLGVGSDT. The CDR3 reads in full as CASSLGVGSDTQYF.

This clone showed up many times. The read terminates 3 residues before the CDR3 end, so the remaining end is supplied by the germline J gene. The chain uses TRBV20-1 and TRBJ1-6, with D maybe TRBD1 (6 bases). The CDR3 runs to 14 residues. The germline V gene has CDR1 DFQATT and CDR2 SNEGSKA (reference sequence). With 3 bases removed from V and 7 bases from J, the gap between germline ends came to 13 bases. The sequenced CDR3 bases are TGCAGTGCTAGCACCCGGGGGGCGAATTCACCC. This gives the protein CSASTRGANSP. In full, the CDR3 reads CSASTRGANSPLHF.

This clone has a count of ten or more. The missing CDR3 end, 3 residues past where the read stops, is filled in from the germline J gene. This chain joins TRBV20-1 and TRBJ2-3, with D perhaps matching TRBD1 (8 bases). Germline CDR1 and CDR2: DFQATT and SNEGSKA (reference sequence). This CDR3 has 14 amino acids. This CDR3 is CSAHGQGGRQPQYF. The sequenced part of the CDR3 DNA is TGCAGTGCCCACGGACAGGGAGGGCGGCAGCCG.

This clone was counted many times. The read falls 3 residues short of the CDR3 end, and the missing part is taken from the germline J gene. The chain couples TRBV30 to TRBJ1-2; 7 bases align to TRBD1. Germline V gives CDR1 GTSNPN, CDR2 SVGIG (reference sequence). V lost 4 bases and J lost 6; bases outside the gene matches: 5. The CDR3 is 12 amino acids. Incomplete CDR3 DNA: TGTGCCTGGAACCTTCAGGGGGATGGC. Translation gives CAWNLQGDG. The complete CDR3 sequence is CAWNLQGDGYTF.

The sample holds many counts of this clone. The observed sequence ends 3 residues before the CDR3 terminus, with the missing tail filled in from the germline J gene. This chain uses TRBV7-2 with TRBJ2-7; D possibly corresponds to TRBD1 (6 bases). The V gene's germline CDR1 is SGHTA and CDR2 FQGNSA. This CDR3 has 15 residues. Deletions cut 2 bases from V and 3 bases from J, with 14 bases between. CDR3 bases read: TGTGCCAGCAGCTTACGACAGGCCGTTAACTACGAG. Amino acid sequence: CASSLRQAVNYE. The CDR3 as a whole reads CASSLRQAVNYEQYF. The complete variable domain, with remaining parts taken from reference TRBV7-2 and TRBJ2-7, reads GAGVSQSPSNKVTEKGKDVELRCDPISGHTALYWYRQSLGQGLEFLIYFQGNSAPDKSGLPSDRFSAERTGGSVSTLTIQRTQQEDSAVYLCASSLRQAVNYEQYFGPGTRLTVT.

This clone was observed many times. From the germline J gene comes the end of the CDR3, since the read stops 3 residues before it. The chain is built from TRBV11-2 and TRBJ1-4; no firm D call. CDR1 is SGHAT and CDR2 is FQNNGV in the germline V gene. V shed 5 bases and J shed 7 bases, with 14 bases lying between them. The CDR3 length is 14 residues. CDR3 region: CASSVSTSFEKLFF. The sequenced part of the CDR3 DNA is TGTGCCAGCAGCGTTAGCACAAGTTTTGAAAAA.

This clone was seen many times. The read stops 3 residues short of the end of the CDR3; the missing end is completed from the germline J gene. This chain joins TRBV2 and TRBJ2-1, with D tentatively TRBD1 (5 bases). The germline V gene has CDR1 SNHLY and CDR2 FYNNEI. This CDR3 comprises 13 residues. V lost 7 bases to trimming and J lost 8 bases, with 15 bases between them. The sequenced part of the CDR3 DNA is TGTGCCAGCAAGACAGTGAATATCGATGAG. This codes for CASKTVNIDE. The whole CDR3 region reads CASKTVNIDEQFF.

This clone was seen a few times. The read gets to within 3 residues of the CDR3 end, and the germline J gene fills in the rest. The chain uses TRBV2 and TRBJ2-2, with D hard to call. CDR1 is SNHLY, CDR2 FYNNEI, per germline. The CDR3 runs to 14 residues. Incomplete CDR3 DNA: TGTGCCAGCAGTGACTACCAAGATAATGAAAAG. It translates to CASSDYQDNEK. The CDR3 reads in full as CASSDYQDNEKLFF. Full variable domain (remainder filled in from reference TRBV2 and TRBJ2-2): EPEVTQTPSHQVTQMGQEVILRCVPISNHLYFYWYRQILGQKVEFLVSFYNNEISEKSEIFDDQFSVERPDGSNFTLKIRSTKLEDSAMYFCASSDYQDNEKLFFGEGSRLTVL.

This clone was seen a handful of times. The CDR3 end falls 3 residues outside the read, so it is completed with the germline J gene. The chain employs TRBV7-2 and TRBJ1-2; 9 nucleotides line up with TRBD1. This CDR3 has 14 residues. From germline, CDR1 is SGHTA and CDR2 FQGNSA. CDR3 DNA, as far as it was read: TGTGCCAGCAGTTACGGGACAGGGATCTACGAC. This gives the protein CASSYGTGIYD. The CDR3 in full is CASSYGTGIYDYTF.

This clone showed up many times. At one end, the junction sequence differs from germline, possibly due to a read error. The DNA ends 3 residues before the CDR3 does, and the rest of the CDR3 is filled in from the germline J gene. This chain links TRBV20-1 with TRBJ1-1; a possible D gene is TRBD1 (6 bases). The CDR3 has 12 amino acids. Germline CDR1 DFQATT, CDR2 SNEGSKA (reference sequence). Incomplete CDR3 DNA: TGCAGTGCCAGAGGACAGTTCAGTGAA. This translates into CSARGQFSE. The whole CDR3 sequence reads CSARGQFSEAFF.

This clone was detected ten times or more. The sequenced fragment ends 3 residues before the CDR3 boundary, so the rest is inferred from the germline J gene. The V call is TRBV29-1, the J call TRBJ1-4; 9 nucleotides line up with TRBD1. CDR1 SQVTM and CDR2 ANQGSEA come from the germline V gene. V lost 5 bases, J lost 6 bases, and 4 bases stayed unmatched. CDR3 length equals 13 residues. CDR3 sequence reads: CSVSGTGHEKLFF. Partial CDR3 DNA: TGCAGCGTTTCCGGGACAGGGCATGAAAAA.

This clone was found many times. CDR3 bases read: TGTGCCAGCAGCGGGACTAGTTTCACCTACAATGAG. It encodes CASSGTSFTYNE. The CDR3 reads in full as CASSGTSFTYNEQFF. The chain carries TRBV9 and TRBJ2-1; TRBD2 matches 7 bases. The read halts 3 residues ahead of the CDR3 end, with the missing end drawn from the germline J gene. Trimming removed 3 bases from V and 2 bases from J; junction bases left unmatched: 5. Germline V gives CDR1 SGDLS, CDR2 YYNGEE. The CDR3 covers 15 residues.

This clone occurred many times. Sequencing ends 3 residues short of the CDR3 end; the germline J gene provides the rest. The chain uses TRBV20-1 and TRBJ2-5; TRBD2 matches at 13 bases. The CDR3 has 14 amino acids. Per the germline V gene, CDR1 is DFQATT and CDR2 is SNEGSKA (reference sequence). The ends lost 4 bases at V and 5 bases at J; junction bases unmatched: 4. Here the CDR3 reads CSATGLAGVETQYF. The sequenced part of the CDR3 DNA is TGCAGTGCTACCGGACTAGCGGGAGTGGAGACC.

In this sample, this clone turned up a few times. The CDR3 extends 3 residues past the end of the read, so its final part is completed from the germline J gene. This chain connects TRBV5-1 to TRBJ1-4, with D unresolved. The CDR3 has 14 residues. Trimming cost V 5 bases and J 8 bases, with 16 bases left between them. CDR1 is SGHRS, CDR2 YFSETQ, per germline. CDR3 amino acids: CASSMDRVDEKLFF. CDR3 bases read: TGCGCCAGCAGTATGGATAGGGTCGACGAAAAA.